This T cell receptor beta chain was sequenced during a study of T-cell reconstitution after alpha-beta-depleted transplantation in children. Unique molecular identifiers were incorporated during preparation of the TCRbeta library. TCRdb re-derived calls from the PCR reads in MiXCR, one entry per CDR3 protein. The table includes roughly 500,000 distinct CDR3 sequences, about 10% detected once. Of note for this clonotype: Its matching antigen is unknown.

The V segment lost 0 bases and the J segment 5 bases; nucleotides outside the gene matches: 4. The germline CDR1 and CDR2 sequences are SGHNT and YYREEE (reference sequence). This CDR3 contains 15 residues. Study results and limitations: Some patients showed high day-60 TCRbeta diversity, which derived from surviving recipient T cells and thymic progenitors. T-cell counts and diversity at one year post-transplant came mainly from newly produced T cells. Expanded graft clones, several hundred of them, were reportedly the source of alpha-beta T cells about two months after transplant.

The J gene is TRBJ2-1, the V gene TRBV5-4; TRBD2 agrees at 8 bases. This sequence originates from a child aged 2 to 15 with inherited bone marrow failure, due to receive a stem cell transplant. The specimen was PBMCs, collected before TCRalphabeta/CD19-depleted stem cell transplant. The CDR3 nucleotides are TGTGCCAGCAGCTTGGGCGGGAGGAAAGACAATGAGCAGTTCTTC. Translating it yields CASSLGGRKDNEQFF.